The rows below give T cell receptor beta chains drawn from one sample of a study of radiotherapy plus CTLA-4 blockade in lung cancer. Sequencing was performed with immunoSEQ multiplex PCR; in TCRdb, only in-frame clones are kept and a portion is missing. This table holds 65,000 to 100,000 clones, about four fifths found once. Specimen: peripheral blood, collected from a patient treated with radiotherapy plus ipilimumab. Receptors originate from a human donor with non-small cell lung cancer who had stable disease on radiotherapy plus ipilimumab. CDR3s leave out the opening cysteine and the closing phenylalanine or tryptophan.

V: TRBV30; CDR3: AWSRGKQDYT
V: TRBV18; CDR3: ASSPVGGPGYT
V: TRBV7-2; CDR3: ASSDRGEGNTIY
V: TRBV9; CDR3: ASSVFEGAVSGDGYT
V: TRBV19; CDR3: ASSTKDRVAFGELF
V: TRBV5-1; CDR3: ASSLRTSEYEQY
V: TRBV2; CDR3: ASSATDYEPPHLQY
V: TRBV10-2; CDR3: ASGNSPLH
V: TRBV29-1; CDR3: SASPGQVIDTQY
V: TRBV13; CDR3: ASSLDPAGGYGYT
V: TRBV6-1; CDR3: ASSEPGGTTYEQY
V: TRBV5-1; CDR3: ASSLDGRPNTEAF
V: TRBV28; CDR3: ASRRTVAETQY
V: TRBV5-1; CDR3: ASSSQGYGYT
V: TRBV6-5; CDR3: ASSYSGYRSYEQY
V: TRBV30; CDR3: AWGQTTNEQY
V: TRBV30; CDR3: AWDPVAFSEAF
V: TRBV28; CDR3: ASGPLGGRGSRGYT
V: TRBV7-3; CDR3: ASSPTGGSAKNIQY
V: TRBV10-1; CDR3: ASSEEGTSTGELF